Listed here is a single T cell receptor (beta chain). The sample comes from a study of blood T cell repertoires in COVID-19. Some clones are missing from TCRdb's copy, which holds only in-frame ones; the method was immunoSEQ multiplex PCR. The table lists 250,000 to 400,000 clones, 70% to 90% of them singletons. Enrolled through a virtual design, the participants were between roughly 18 and 90 years of age and came from about two dozen US areas. The TCR was taken from a woman between 25 and 40 years old who had recovered from COVID-19. The source material was PBMCs or T cells enriched from blood (not recorded which).

CDR3 in amino acids: CASSPGHSNTGELFF. CDR3 coding DNA: TGCGCCAGCAGCCCAGGACACTCGAACACCGGGGAGCTGTTTTTT. This chain joins TRBV5-1 and TRBJ2-2; a possible D gene is TRBD1 (5 bases). V lost 4 bases and J lost 0, with 10 bases in between. The germline V gene encodes CDR1 SGHRS and CDR2 YFSETQ. The CDR3 sequence is 15 residues long.